Listed here are 17 T cell receptor beta chains from one sample, sequenced in a study of cytomegalovirus exposure and HLA in healthy donors. A multiplex PCR was run with 60 Vbeta primers and 13 Jbeta primers. The repertoire was sequenced with immunoSEQ multiplex PCR; TCRdb's copy has only in-frame clones and lacks some. The sample has about 100,000 clones, 76% seen once. Sequencing was performed on PBMCs. These receptors were collected from a man in his forties in good health and CMV-seronegative.

V and J are TRBV5-8 and TRBJ2-1, with 10 bases that match TRBD2. The J segment lost 9 bases and the V segment lost 4 bases, leaving 13 bases of the junction unmatched. Germline-derived CDR1 and CDR2 are SGHTS and YDEGEE. The CDR3 extends over 16 amino acids. CDR3 in amino acids: CASSARTIAGGPEQFF. DNA for the CDR3: TGTGCCAGCAGCGCCAGGACAATAGCGGGGGGCCCTGAGCAGTTCTTC.

The chain recombines TRBV29-1 with TRBJ1-1; TRBD1 agrees at 8 bases. The V segment lost 7 bases and the J segment 5 bases; nucleotides outside the gene matches: 6. This CDR3 spans 12 amino acids. Per the germline V gene, CDR1 is SQVTM and CDR2 is ANQGSEA. The CDR3 protein is CSGAGGYTEAFF. CDR3 in DNA: TGCAGCGGGGCAGGGGGCTATACTGAAGCTTTCTTT.

The V and J genes are TRBV11-3 and TRBJ1-1, with D maybe TRBD1 (5 bases). The V end was cut by 1 base, the J end by 11 bases, with 14 bases between. Germline CDR1 reads SGHNT; CDR2 reads YENEEA. There are 13 residues in the CDR3. CDR3 sequence: CASSLGQGMHAFF. The CDR3 region has the DNA TGTGCCAGCAGCTTAGGTCAGGGAATGCATGCTTTCTTT.

This clone was picked up a small number of times. This chain uses TRBV2 with TRBJ2-1; TRBD2 is a possible D gene (6 bases). This CDR3 comprises 15 residues. The V end was cut by 0 bases, the J end by 3 bases, with 9 bases between. CDR1 is SNHLY, CDR2 FYNNEI, per germline. CDR3 sequence (DNA): TGTGCCAGCAGTGAAGCGGGGGAGGTCTACAATGAGCAGTTCTTC. Encoded protein: CASSEAGEVYNEQFF.

The chain has TRBV28 and TRBJ1-4; D remains unclear. The CDR3 spans 13 residues. In germline, CDR1 is MDHEN, CDR2 SYDVKM. Trimming removed 10 bases from V and 4 bases from J, with 13 bases in between. CDR3 amino acids: CAITSGGNEKLFF. CDR3 DNA: TGTGCCATCACCTCCGGAGGTAATGAAAAACTGTTTTTT.

This chain connects TRBV2 to TRBJ1-5, with 7 bases identical to TRBD1. Unmatched junction bases numbered 5, after V lost 6 bases and J lost 6 bases. CDR3 size: 13 residues. Looked up from germline, CDR1 is SNHLY and CDR2 is FYNNEI. The CDR3 DNA follows: TGTGCCAGCAGGCAACAGGGGACTCAGCCCCAGCATTTT. This translates into CASRQQGTQPQHF.

The chain couples TRBV5-4 to TRBJ2-2; maybe TRBD1 (5 bases). Germline V gene sequence: CDR1 SGHNT, CDR2 YYREEE (reference sequence). Trimming stripped 2 bases from V and 4 bases from J, with 12 bases between. The CDR3 totals 15 residues. The CDR3 loop reads CASSLMQGSTGELFF. CDR3 bases: TGTGCCAGCAGCTTAATGCAGGGAAGCACCGGGGAGCTGTTTTTT.

This chain links TRBV5-4 with TRBJ1-1, with 8 bases fitting TRBD1. CDR1 is SGHNT and CDR2 is YYREEE in the germline V gene (reference sequence). The CDR3 is made up of 13 amino acids. V was clipped by 8 bases and J by 3 bases; unmatched bases: 6. As DNA, the CDR3 is TGTGCCAGTGGACAGGGATGGGACACTGAAGCTTTCTTT. It translates to CASGQGWDTEAFF.

As concerns this clone: At one end, the junction sequence differs from germline, possibly due to a read error. The chain is built from TRBV11-2 and TRBJ1-2; no firm D call. CDR3 length: 11 residues. Germline CDR1 reads SGHAT; CDR2 reads FQNNGV. For the CDR3, the DNA is TGTGCCAGCAGCTCAACCCCCGAACTGGCCTTC. It specifies CASSSTPELAF.

This clone has only a few counts. This rearrangement joins TRBV6-5 to TRBJ1-2; TRBD1 might be the D (5 bases). CDR1 MNHEY and CDR2 SVGAGI come from the germline V gene. CDR3 length: 15 residues. The ends were cut back, 3 bases at V and 8 bases at J, with 19 bases in the middle. CDR3 residues: CASSYFPGIQRGYTF. In DNA form, the CDR3 reads TGTGCCAGCAGTTATTTTCCAGGGATTCAGCGCGGCTACACCTTC.

The genes are TRBV2 and TRBJ2-7; 7 nucleotides agree with TRBD2. CDR1 and CDR2 (germline): SNHLY, FYNNEI. The V segment lost 8 bases and the J segment 0 bases; nucleotides outside the gene matches: 10. The CDR3 runs to 15 residues. The CDR3 DNA sequence: TGTGCCAGCGGGGGGGAGGGGCGAGCCTCCTACGAGCAGTACTTC. It specifies CASGGEGRASYEQYF.

This clone has a handful of counts. This chain connects TRBV7-3 to TRBJ2-5; 12 bases are shared with TRBD2. CDR1 is SGHTA, CDR2 FQGTGA, per germline. The CDR3 runs 18 residues. V trimming: 3 bases; J trimming: 5 bases; junction bases outside the gene matches: 13. The CDR3 loop reads CASSFESLAGGRKETQYF. DNA of the CDR3: TGTGCCAGCAGCTTCGAATCTCTAGCGGGGGGGAGGAAGGAGACCCAGTACTTC. The full variable domain, in which reference TRBV7-3 and TRBJ2-5 provide the parts outside the CDR3, is GAGVSQTPSNKVTEKGKYVELRCDPISGHTALYWYRQSLGQGPEFLIYFQGTGAADDSGLPNDRFFAVRPEGSVSTLKIQRTERGDSAVYLCASSFESLAGGRKETQYFGPGTRLLVL.

This chain links TRBV4-3 with TRBJ1-1; D is possibly TRBD1 (6 bases). Germline V gene sequence: CDR1 LGHNA, CDR2 YSLEER. The ends were cut back, 0 bases at V and 2 bases at J, with 16 bases in the middle. The CDR3 spans 17 residues. The DNA of the CDR3 is TGCGCCAGCAGCCAAGATTCCCGTGGGGGCCCCAACACTGAAGCTTTCTTT. This translates into CASSQDSRGGPNTEAFF.

The chain uses TRBV5-1 and TRBJ2-7, with unresolved D. In germline, CDR1 is SGHRS, CDR2 YFSETQ. The V end was cut by 4 bases, the J end by 4 bases, with 18 bases between. This CDR3 has 15 residues. CDR3 bases: TGCGCCAGCAGCCTAAGTGGGCAGGTTGGATACGAGCAGTACTTC. The encoded protein is CASSLSGQVGYEQYF.

The chain uses TRBV6-6 and TRBJ2-2; D is perhaps TRBD2 (6 bases). The CDR3 extends over 14 amino acids. V lost 4 bases and J lost 5, with 11 bases in between. Germline assignment: CDR1 MNHNY and CDR2 SVGAGI (reference sequence). CDR3 in amino acids: CASSWRVGTGELFF. In DNA form, the CDR3 reads TGTGCCAGCAGTTGGAGGGTCGGGACCGGGGAGCTGTTTTTT.

The V gene is TRBV11-2, the J gene TRBJ2-5, with 7 bases that match TRBD1. The CDR3 has 16 residues. J lost 5 bases, V lost 2 bases, and 11 bases had no gene match. Germline values: CDR1 SGHAT, CDR2 FQNNGV. The DNA for the CDR3 is TGTGCCAGCAGCTTACGTTTAGACAGGGTAGGGGAGACCCAGTACTTC. The encoded protein is CASSLRLDRVGETQYF.

The chain has TRBV19 and TRBJ1-2; possibly TRBD1 for D (6 bases). CDR1 is LNHDA and CDR2 is SQIVND in the germline V gene (reference sequence). Trimming took off 9 bases at V and 7 bases at J, with 15 bases between the two ends. The CDR3 runs to 12 residues. CDR3 loop: CASQKDSPGYTF. CDR3 coding DNA: TGTGCCAGCCAGAAGGACAGCCCTGGCTACACCTTC.